A selection of T cell receptor beta chains follows, all from one sample in a study of T-cell memory formation after mild COVID-19. TCRdb reprocessed the 5' RACE reads via MiXCR and lists one record per CDR3 protein. Here the sample spans hundreds of thousands of distinct CDR3 sequences, about a sixth being singletons. Sequencing was carried out using PBMCs or a T cell subset sorted from them (not recorded which). These receptor sequences come from an adult woman who had mild COVID-19 (a few samples of this study predate the infection). Cell type and time point are not known. Both conserved end residues are part of each CDR3. D genes are given only for firm matches. Rows give clone size only sometimes, using once, few, many, or a class for an expanded clone.

V	D	J	size	CDR3	DNA
TRBV3-1	-	TRBJ2-1	few	CASSQKVRQLTYNEQFF	TGTGCCAGCAGCCAGAAAGTACGGCAGCTCACCTACAATGAGCAGTTCTTC
TRBV7-9	-	TRBJ1-4	-	CASSLEDANEKLFF	TGTGCCAGCAGCTTGGAGGACGCCAATGAAAAACTGTTTTTT
TRBV18	TRBD1	TRBJ1-2	few	CASSPSQGDFYGYTF	TGTGCCAGCTCACCGAGCCAGGGGGATTTCTATGGCTACACCTTC
TRBV7-9	TRBD2	TRBJ2-2	-	CASSGLAGELFF	TGTGCCAGCAGCGGACTAGCCGGGGAGCTGTTTTTT
TRBV10-3	TRBD1	TRBJ2-3	-	CAISEDRGRVTDTQYF	TGTGCCATCAGTGAGGACAGGGGGCGAGTCACAGATACGCAGTATTTT
TRBV18	-	TRBJ1-2	many	CASRETNRDYGYTF	TGTGCCAGCCGAGAGACTAACAGGGACTATGGCTACACCTTC
TRBV9	TRBD2	TRBJ2-2	-	CASIPGPGLAGGSRELFF	TGTGCCAGCATCCCAGGTCCGGGACTAGCGGGAGGGAGCCGGGAGCTGTTTTTT
TRBV12-3/TRBV12-4	TRBD1	TRBJ2-7	-	CASSSTGFNEQYF	TGTGCCAGCAGTTCGACAGGGTTTAACGAGCAGTACTTC
TRBV12-3/TRBV12-4	-	TRBJ1-1	many	CASSFEGNTEAFF	TGTGCCAGCAGTTTTGAGGGTAACACTGAAGCTTTCTTT
TRBV7-9	-	TRBJ1-1	few	CASSLDGDTEAFF	TGTGCCAGCAGCTTAGATGGGGACACTGAAGCTTTCTTT
TRBV20-1	TRBD2	TRBJ2-7	-	CSAREGLDFYEQYF	TGCAGTGCTAGGGAAGGACTAGATTTCTACGAGCAGTACTTC
TRBV6-2/TRBV6-3	TRBD1	TRBJ2-3	few	CASSPQGFSTNTQYF	TGTGCCAGCAGTCCACAGGGGTTCTCAACAAATACGCAGTATTTT
TRBV30	TRBD1	TRBJ2-7	-	CAWAGTGVHSYEQYF	TGTGCCTGGGCAGGTACAGGGGTTCACTCCTACGAGCAGTACTTC
TRBV5-1	-	TRBJ2-5	-	CASSLSAAGGETQYF	TGCGCCAGCAGCTTATCGGCCGCGGGTGGGGAGACCCAGTACTTC
TRBV30	TRBD1	TRBJ1-5	many	CAWRQGDQPQHF	TGTGCCTGGAGGCAGGGGGATCAGCCCCAGCATTTT
TRBV10-3	-	TRBJ1-4	-	CAISKGSSNEKLFF	TGTGCCATCAGCAAAGGGTCGTCTAATGAAAAACTGTTTTTT
TRBV25-1	TRBD1	TRBJ1-1	-	CASSESGTGELTEAFF	TGTGCCAGCAGTGAATCGGGTACAGGGGAATTGACTGAAGCTTTCTTT
TRBV30	-	TRBJ1-1	few	CAWRLRNSTEAFF	TGTGCCTGGAGACTTCGTAACAGCACTGAAGCTTTCTTT
TRBV5-1	-	TRBJ2-4	few	CASSSSPGAKNIQYF	TGCGCCAGCAGCTCGAGTCCGGGGGCCAAAAACATTCAGTACTTC
TRBV10-3	-	TRBJ1-2	few	CAISRDAYGYTF	TGTGCCATCAGTAGGGACGCCTATGGCTACACCTTC
TRBV5-1	TRBD1	TRBJ2-3	few	CASSSGAGGEGDTQYF	TGCGCCAGCAGCTCTGGTGCAGGGGGAGAGGGAGATACGCAGTATTTT
TRBV18	-	TRBJ2-1	-	CASSPSWGAGAQGWGEQFF	TGTGCCAGCTCTCCAAGCTGGGGTGCGGGGGCCCAAGGATGGGGTGAGCAGTTCTTC
TRBV5-1	-	TRBJ1-1	-	CASSFDQRNTEAFF	TGCGCCAGCAGCTTCGACCAGAGGAACACTGAAGCTTTCTTT
TRBV5-1	TRBD2	TRBJ2-1	many	CASSLDGGAHNSYNEQFF	TGCGCCAGCAGCTTGGACGGGGGGGCCCATAACTCCTACAATGAGCAGTTCTTC
TRBV5-1	TRBD1	TRBJ2-4	-	CASSSTTGGNIQYF	TGCGCCAGCAGCTCGACGACAGGGGGGAACATTCAGTACTTC
TRBV7-6	-	TRBJ1-5	few	CASIPAVGEDYQPQHF	TGTGCCAGCATCCCCGCAGTAGGGGAGGATTATCAGCCCCAGCATTTT
TRBV7-2	TRBD2	TRBJ2-2	few	CASSFIAGGNTGELFF	TGTGCCAGCAGCTTTATTGCGGGGGGGAACACCGGGGAGCTGTTTTTT
TRBV7-9	TRBD1	TRBJ1-2	-	CASSRDQGADYGYTF	TGTGCCAGCAGCCGTGATCAGGGGGCTGACTATGGCTACACCTTC
TRBV2	-	TRBJ2-5	few	CASSEGQGGRQETQYF	TGTGCCAGCAGTGAGGGGCAGGGAGGACGGCAAGAGACCCAGTACTTC
TRBV20-1	-	TRBJ1-2	-	CSARPRREHGYTF	TGCAGTGCTAGGCCCCGCAGAGAGCATGGCTACACCTTC
TRBV7-9	TRBD1	TRBJ2-1	-	CASSLSGQGLDEQFF	TGTGCCAGCAGCTTATCAGGACAGGGATTGGATGAGCAGTTCTTC
TRBV5-5	-	TRBJ2-3	-	CASSLANGGTDTQYF	TGTGCCAGCAGCTTGGCCAATGGGGGTACAGATACGCAGTATTTT